This T cell receptor beta chain was sequenced in a study of blood T cell repertoires in COVID-19. Germline-derived CDR1 and CDR2 are LNHNV and YYDKDF (reference sequence). Deletions cut 6 bases from V and 3 bases from J, with 12 bases between. The CDR3 loop spans 14 amino acids. This table comes from immunoSEQ multiplex PCR, and its TCRdb copy is limited to in-frame clones, with some not included. This table holds fewer than 400,000 clones, about 86% found once. Cohort 3 recovery required two negative PCRs, clearance, or symptom resolution. The sequence was collected from a woman aged 45-65 years who had recovered from COVID-19. Sequences were obtained from PBMCs or T cells enriched from blood (not recorded which). The gene calls are TRBV15 and TRBJ1-3, with a weak D call TRBD1 (5 bases). For the CDR3, the DNA is TGTGCCACCAGTGTCAGGGCCAGTGGAAACACCATATATTTT. Encoded protein: CATSVRASGNTIYF.